This T cell receptor (beta chain) was profiled in a study of spatial heterogeneity in lung cancer (dated by TCRdb to about 2019). Background for the entire study: Beta-chain transcripts were consistently detected in greater numbers than alpha-chain transcripts, which likely reflected higher beta-chain transcript abundance. The study quantitatively compared TCR alpha and beta repertoires across multiple tumor regions, matched nontumor lung and blood in non-small cell lung cancer. In the raw uncorrected reads, each unique combination of TCR and UMI appeared on average more than ten times. Nonsynonymous mutation counts, determined by whole-exome sequencing of tumor tissue, were related to TCR repertoire features. At surgery, both alpha and beta chains were TCR-sequenced in 200 to 250 tumor regions, 64 matched nontumor lung samples and a few dozen PBMC samples. Overall study outcomes, separate from this receptor: Confirming at a functional level the hypothesis that regional TCRs recognize regional mutations was considered to require additional single-cell paired TCR alpha and beta sequencing.

As for this clonotype: Its antigen is currently not known. No much larger clone is present one base from it, and per-base qualities are unavailable. In a library made to pick up alpha chains, this beta chain is a stray read with a size that means little.

Libraries were constructed by 5' RACE. Instrument on record: NextSeq 500. In the TCR library protocol, a unique molecular identifier was attached to each TCR cDNA molecule so that PCR and sequencing errors could be corrected. As for the original processing: TCR identification, UMI-based error correction and CDR3 extraction were performed with Decombinator tools. TCRs above a frequency of 2 per 1,000, corresponding to the top 1% of the tumor frequency distribution, were defined as expanded. Each repertoire was subsampled 100 times to 5,000 TCRs, after which Renyi diversity was computed with the R vegan package. To build CDR3 similarity networks, amino acid triplet string-kernel similarity was used, and CDR3s were connected when their pairwise similarity was above 0.82. TCRdb passed the public sequencing reads through fastp at Q25 and MiXCR, retaining productive beta sequences. When rows share a CDR3 protein, they turn into one entry using the most common DNA and genes. The V and J calls, along with clone size, are taken from TCRdb and not from the paper's own processing. A total of roughly 600 distinct CDR3 sequences appear in this sample, 20% to 25% of them only once. The ten largest clonotypes hold 40% to 55% of the sample.

The time point label, read with the paper, signifies: sample taken at primary tumor resection. Samples were obtained from approximately 76 patients with early-stage, untreated non-small cell lung cancer from the lung TRACERx cohort. For TCR sequencing, whole RNA was extracted from tumor and nontumor lung tissue, or from cryopreserved PBMC samples, and no cell sorting was done. Only patients for whom sufficient RNA was available from at least two tumor regions were selected for TCR sequencing. Before selection, tumor and adjacent nontumor lung specimens were reviewed by a lung pathologist. This TCR was recovered from a male donor with early-stage non-small cell lung cancer. This sample comprised normal lung tissue next to the tumor, obtained at surgery.

The CDR3 amino acid sequence is: CASSPRGDQETQYF. The base sequence is TGTGCCAGCAGCCCGAGGGGGGATCAAGAGACCCAGTACTTC. The rearrangement combines TRBV5-4 with TRBJ2-5; the D gene assignment is perhaps TRBD1 or TRBD2, with each matching 6 bases. Via the germline V gene (reference sequence), CDR1 is SGHNT and CDR2 YYREEE. Measured from the cysteine to the phenylalanine, the CDR3 is 14 residues long. Of all the DNA, just the CDR3 is kept, 42 bases in frame from base 1. V drops 4 bases and J drops 2 bases, leaving 12 bases in between.